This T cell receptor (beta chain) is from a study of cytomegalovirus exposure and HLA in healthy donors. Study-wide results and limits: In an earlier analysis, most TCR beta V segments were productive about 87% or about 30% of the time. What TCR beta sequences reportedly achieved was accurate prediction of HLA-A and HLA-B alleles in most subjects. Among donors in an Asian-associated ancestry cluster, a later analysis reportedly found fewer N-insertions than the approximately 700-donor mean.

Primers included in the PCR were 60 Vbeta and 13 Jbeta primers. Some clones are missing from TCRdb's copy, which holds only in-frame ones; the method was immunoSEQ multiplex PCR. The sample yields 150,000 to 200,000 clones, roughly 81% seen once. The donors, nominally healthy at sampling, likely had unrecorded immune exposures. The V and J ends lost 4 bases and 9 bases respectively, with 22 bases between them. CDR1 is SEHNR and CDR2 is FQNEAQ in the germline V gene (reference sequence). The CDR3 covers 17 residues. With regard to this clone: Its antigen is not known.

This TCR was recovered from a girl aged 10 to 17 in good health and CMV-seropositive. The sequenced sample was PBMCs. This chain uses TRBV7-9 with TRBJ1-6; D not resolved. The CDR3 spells CASSSHQAAGIGSPLHF. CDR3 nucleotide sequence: TGTGCCAGCAGCTCCCATCAGGCAGCAGGTATCGGTTCACCCCTCCACTTT.